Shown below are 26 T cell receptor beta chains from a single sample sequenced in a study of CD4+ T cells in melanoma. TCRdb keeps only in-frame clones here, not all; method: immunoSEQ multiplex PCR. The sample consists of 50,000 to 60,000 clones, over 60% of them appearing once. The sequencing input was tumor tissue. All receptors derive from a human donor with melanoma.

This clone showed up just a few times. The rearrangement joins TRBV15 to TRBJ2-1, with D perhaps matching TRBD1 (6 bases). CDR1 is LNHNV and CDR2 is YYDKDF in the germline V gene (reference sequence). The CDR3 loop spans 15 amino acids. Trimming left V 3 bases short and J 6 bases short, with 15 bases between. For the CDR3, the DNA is TGTGCCACCAGCAGCCCGACAGGTTATCCCAATGAGCAGTTCTTC. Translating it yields CATSSPTGYPNEQFF.

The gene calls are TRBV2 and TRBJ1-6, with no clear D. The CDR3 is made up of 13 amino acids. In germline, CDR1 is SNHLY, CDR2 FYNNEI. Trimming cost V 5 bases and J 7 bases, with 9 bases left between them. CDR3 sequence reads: CASSQDLNSPLHF. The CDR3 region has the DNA TGTGCCAGCAGTCAGGATTTGAATTCACCCCTCCACTTT.

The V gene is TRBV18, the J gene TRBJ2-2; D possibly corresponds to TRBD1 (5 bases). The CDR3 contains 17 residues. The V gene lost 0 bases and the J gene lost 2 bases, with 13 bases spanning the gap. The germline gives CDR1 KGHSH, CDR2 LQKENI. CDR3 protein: CASSPPIGQGNTGELFF. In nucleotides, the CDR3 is TGTGCCAGCTCACCACCGATTGGGCAGGGTAACACCGGGGAGCTGTTTTTT.

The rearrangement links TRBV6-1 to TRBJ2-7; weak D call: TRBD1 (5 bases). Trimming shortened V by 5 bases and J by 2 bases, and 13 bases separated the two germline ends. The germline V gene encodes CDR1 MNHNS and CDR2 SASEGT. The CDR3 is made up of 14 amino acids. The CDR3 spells CASSLGQPPYEQYF. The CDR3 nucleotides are TGTGCCAGCAGTTTGGGGCAGCCGCCCTACGAGCAGTACTTC.

CDR3 sequence reads: CSVAKGPTYEQYF. CDR3 in DNA: TGCAGCGTGGCTAAGGGACCAACCTACGAGCAGTACTTC. This rearrangement joins TRBV29-1 to TRBJ2-7; D may match TRBD1 or TRBD2 (5 bases each). The CDR3 totals 13 residues. V shed 6 bases and J shed 2 bases, with 14 bases lying between them. Germline V gene lookup returns CDR1 SQVTM and CDR2 ANQGSEA.

CDR3 sequence (DNA): TGTGCCAGCAGCTTACAGGGGACCTACGAGCAGTACTTC. Residues: CASSLQGTYEQYF. This rearrangement joins TRBV7-9 to TRBJ2-7, with D possibly matching TRBD1 (6 bases). Germline V lookup: CDR1 SEHNR, CDR2 FQNEAQ (reference sequence). V lost 2 bases and J 2 bases, leaving 7 bases between the germline ends. The CDR3 has 13 residues.

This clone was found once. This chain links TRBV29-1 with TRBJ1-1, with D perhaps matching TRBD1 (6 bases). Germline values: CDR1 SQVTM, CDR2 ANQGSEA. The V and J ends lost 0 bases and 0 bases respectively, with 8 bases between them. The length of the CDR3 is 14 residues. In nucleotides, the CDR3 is TGCAGCGTTGAAGAGGGGGGCATGAACACTGAAGCTTTCTTT. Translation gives CSVEEGGMNTEAFF. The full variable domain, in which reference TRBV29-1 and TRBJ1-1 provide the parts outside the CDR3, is SAVISQKPSRDICQRGTSLTIQCQVDSQVTMMFWYRQQPGQSLTLIATANQGSEATYESGFVIDKFPISRPNLTFSTLTVSNMSPEDSSIYLCSVEEGGMNTEAFFGQGTRLTVV.

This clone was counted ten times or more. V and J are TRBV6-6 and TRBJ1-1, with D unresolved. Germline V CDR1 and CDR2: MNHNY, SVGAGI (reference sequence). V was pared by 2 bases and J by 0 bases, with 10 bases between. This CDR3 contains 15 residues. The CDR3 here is CASSYVSLLNTEAFF. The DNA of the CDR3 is TGTGCCAGCAGTTACGTGTCTTTATTGAACACTGAAGCTTTCTTT.

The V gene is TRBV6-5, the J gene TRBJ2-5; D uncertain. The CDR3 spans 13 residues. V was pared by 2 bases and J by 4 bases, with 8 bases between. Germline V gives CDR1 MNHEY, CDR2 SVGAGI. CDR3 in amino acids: CASSYDRLETQYF. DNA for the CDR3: TGTGCCAGCAGTTACGATAGGCTAGAGACCCAGTACTTC.

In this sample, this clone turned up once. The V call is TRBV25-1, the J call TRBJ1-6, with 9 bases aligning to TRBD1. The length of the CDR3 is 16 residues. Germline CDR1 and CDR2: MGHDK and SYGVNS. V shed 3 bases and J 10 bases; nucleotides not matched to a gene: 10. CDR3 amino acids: CASSDPRTGERSPLHF. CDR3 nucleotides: TGTGCCAGCAGTGACCCTCGGACAGGGGAGAGGTCACCCCTCCACTTT. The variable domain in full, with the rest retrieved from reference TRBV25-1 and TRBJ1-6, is EADIYQTPRYLVIGTGKKITLECSQTMGHDKMYWYQQDPGMELHLIHYSYGVNSTEKGDLSSESTVSRIRTEHFPLTLESARPSHTSQYLCASSDPRTGERSPLHFGNGTRLTVT.

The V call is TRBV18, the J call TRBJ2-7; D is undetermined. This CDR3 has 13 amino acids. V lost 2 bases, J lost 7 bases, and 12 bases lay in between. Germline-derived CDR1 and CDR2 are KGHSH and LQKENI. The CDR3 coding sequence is TGTGCCAGCTCACCAGCAGCAAACCGGGAGCAGTACTTC. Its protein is CASSPAANREQYF.

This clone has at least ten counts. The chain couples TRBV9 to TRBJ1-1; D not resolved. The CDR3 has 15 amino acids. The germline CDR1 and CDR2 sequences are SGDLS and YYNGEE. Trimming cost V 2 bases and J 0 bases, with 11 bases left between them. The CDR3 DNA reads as TGTGCCAGCAGCGTGACCGTATCCATGAACACTGAAGCTTTCTTT. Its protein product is CASSVTVSMNTEAFF.

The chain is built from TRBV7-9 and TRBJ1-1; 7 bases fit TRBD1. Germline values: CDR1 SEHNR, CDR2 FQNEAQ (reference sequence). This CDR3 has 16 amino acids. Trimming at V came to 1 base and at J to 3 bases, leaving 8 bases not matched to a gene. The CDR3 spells CASSLEARGLDTEAFF. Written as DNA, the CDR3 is TGTGCCAGCAGCTTAGAGGCCAGGGGGTTGGACACTGAAGCTTTCTTT.

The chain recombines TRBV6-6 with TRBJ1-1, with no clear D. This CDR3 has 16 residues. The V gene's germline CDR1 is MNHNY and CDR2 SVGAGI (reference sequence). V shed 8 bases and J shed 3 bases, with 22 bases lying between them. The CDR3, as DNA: TGTGCCAGCGCCATCCCACGGGCCGAGAAGGACACTGAAGCTTTCTTT. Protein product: CASAIPRAEKDTEAFF.

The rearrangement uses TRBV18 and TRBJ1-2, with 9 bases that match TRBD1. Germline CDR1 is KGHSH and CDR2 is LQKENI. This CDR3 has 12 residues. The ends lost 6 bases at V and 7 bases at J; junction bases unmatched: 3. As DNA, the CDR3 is TGTGCCAGCTCCCCGACAGGGGGTGGCTACACCTTC. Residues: CASSPTGGGYTF.

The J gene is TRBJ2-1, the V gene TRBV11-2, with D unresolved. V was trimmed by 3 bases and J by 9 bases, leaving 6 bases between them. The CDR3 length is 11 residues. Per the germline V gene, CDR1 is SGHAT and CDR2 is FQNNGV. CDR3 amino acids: CASSFTAEQFF. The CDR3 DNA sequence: TGTGCCAGCAGCTTTACAGCTGAGCAGTTCTTC.

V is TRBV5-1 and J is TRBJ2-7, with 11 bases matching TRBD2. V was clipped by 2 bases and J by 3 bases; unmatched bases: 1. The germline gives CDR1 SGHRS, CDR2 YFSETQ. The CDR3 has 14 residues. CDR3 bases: TGCGCCAGCAGCTTCGGGACTAGCGGCTACGAGCAGTACTTC. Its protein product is CASSFGTSGYEQYF.

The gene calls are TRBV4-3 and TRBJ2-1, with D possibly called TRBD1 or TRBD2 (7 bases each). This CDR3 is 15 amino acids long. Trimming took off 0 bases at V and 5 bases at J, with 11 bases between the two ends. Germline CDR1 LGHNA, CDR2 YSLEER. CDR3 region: CASSQDQGGDNEQFF. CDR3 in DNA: TGCGCCAGCAGCCAAGACCAGGGGGGGGACAATGAGCAGTTCTTC.

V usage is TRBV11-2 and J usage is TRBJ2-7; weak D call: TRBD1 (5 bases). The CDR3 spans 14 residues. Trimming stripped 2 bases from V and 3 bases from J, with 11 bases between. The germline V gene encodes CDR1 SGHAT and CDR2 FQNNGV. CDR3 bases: TGTGCCAGCAGCTTAAACGCAGGACACTACGAGCAGTACTTC. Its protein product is CASSLNAGHYEQYF.

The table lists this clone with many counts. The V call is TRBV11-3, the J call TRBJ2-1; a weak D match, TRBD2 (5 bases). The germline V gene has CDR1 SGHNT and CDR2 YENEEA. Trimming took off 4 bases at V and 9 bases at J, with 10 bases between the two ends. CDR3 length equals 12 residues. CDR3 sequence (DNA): TGTGCCAGCAGCTCAAGAGGACTTGAGCAGTTCTTC. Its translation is CASSSRGLEQFF.

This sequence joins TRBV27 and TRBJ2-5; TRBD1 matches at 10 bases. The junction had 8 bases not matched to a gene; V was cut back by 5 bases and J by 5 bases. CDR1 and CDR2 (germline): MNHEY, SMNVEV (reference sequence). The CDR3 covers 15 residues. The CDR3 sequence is CASSVGQGMEETQYF. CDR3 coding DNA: TGTGCCAGCAGTGTGGGACAGGGGATGGAGGAGACCCAGTACTTC.

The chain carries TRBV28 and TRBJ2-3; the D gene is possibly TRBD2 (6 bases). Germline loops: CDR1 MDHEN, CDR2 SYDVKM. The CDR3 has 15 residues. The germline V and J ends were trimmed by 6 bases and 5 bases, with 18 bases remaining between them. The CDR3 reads CASSSLGTPLDTQYF. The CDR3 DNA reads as TGTGCCAGCAGCAGTCTCGGGACTCCCTTAGATACGCAGTATTTT.

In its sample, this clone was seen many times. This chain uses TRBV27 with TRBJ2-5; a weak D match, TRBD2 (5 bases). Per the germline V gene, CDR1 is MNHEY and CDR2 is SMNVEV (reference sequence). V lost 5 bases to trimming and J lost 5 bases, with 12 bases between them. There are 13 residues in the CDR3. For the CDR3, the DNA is TGTGCCAGCAGTCCAGGACTCACGGAGACCCAGTACTTC. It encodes CASSPGLTETQYF.

CDR3 bases: TGTGCCACCAGCAGAGATTTATTCGGACTAGTGGGTTCCTACAATGAGCAGTTCTTC. Residues: CATSRDLFGLVGSYNEQFF. V usage is TRBV15 and J usage is TRBJ2-1; the match to TRBD2 covers 7 bases. The CDR3 is 19 amino acids. Germline trimming cut 0 bases from V and 1 base from J; bases unmatched to any gene: 12. CDR1 is LNHNV and CDR2 is YYDKDF in the germline V gene (reference sequence).

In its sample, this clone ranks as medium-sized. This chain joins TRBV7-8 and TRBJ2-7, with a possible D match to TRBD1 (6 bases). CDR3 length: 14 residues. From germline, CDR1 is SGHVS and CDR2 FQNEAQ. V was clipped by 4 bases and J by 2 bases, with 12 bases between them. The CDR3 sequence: CASSSTGLTYEQYF. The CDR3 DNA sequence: TGTGCCAGCAGCTCCACAGGGCTAACCTACGAGCAGTACTTC.

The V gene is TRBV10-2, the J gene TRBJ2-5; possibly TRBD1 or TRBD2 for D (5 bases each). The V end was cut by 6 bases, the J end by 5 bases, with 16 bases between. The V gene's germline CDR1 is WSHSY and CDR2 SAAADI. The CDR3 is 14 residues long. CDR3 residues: CASRRGEGAETQYF. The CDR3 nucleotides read TGCGCCAGCAGGAGGGGTGAAGGGGCGGAGACCCAGTACTTC.